This T cell receptor beta chain comes out of a study of cytomegalovirus exposure and HLA in healthy donors. Broader study findings: An analysis that came later showed most CMV-associated TCR beta chains appearing HLA-restricted. It was in a later analysis that TCR association rates were seen to vary by HLA locus, highest for DRB1 and lowest for HLA-C.

This clone was counted once. Its antigen remains unknown. This CDR3 is 15 amino acids long. Germline CDR1 is MNHEY and CDR2 is SMNVEV (reference sequence). V was clipped by 3 bases and J by 2 bases, with 11 bases between them. The PCR ran on 60 Vbeta and 13 Jbeta primers. The protocol was immunoSEQ multiplex PCR, while the TCRdb copy is restricted to in-frame clones and leaves out a portion. The table has around 120,000 clones, roughly four fifths seen once; the top ten hold 6.3%. The clonotype was recovered from a woman aged 40 to 50 in good health and CMV-seronegative. The sample consisted of PBMCs. The genes are TRBV27 and TRBJ1-5; D gene unclear. The CDR3 loop is CASSFQVGGNQPQHF. The CDR3 DNA reads TGTGCCAGCAGTTTCCAGGTCGGGGGCAATCAGCCCCAGCATTTT.